This T cell receptor beta chain came from a study of a mutant IDH1 vaccine in newly diagnosed glioma. About the research overall: Standard pretreatment was either radiotherapy, temozolomide, or, for most, radiochemotherapy with temozolomide.

The data were produced by immunoSEQ multiplex PCR, yet TCRdb's version contains in-frame clones alone and is incomplete. Among under 70,000 clones, 80% to 85% were seen once, and the ten largest hold about 3.7%. The CDR3 sequence is 16 residues long. Germline V gene lookup returns CDR1 MGHRA and CDR2 YSYEKL. Trimming took 2 bases from V and 7 from J; bases not matched to a gene: 9. As concerns this clone: The antigen remains undetermined.

Time point: week 5, during vaccination. Alongside topical imiquimod, each dose of vaccine comprised 300 ug of mutant IDH1 20-mer peptide. This receptor was identified in a man aged 25 to 45 with glioma. The material sequenced was PBMCs, taken from a glioma patient whose treatment included an IDH1 peptide vaccine. The chain has TRBV4-1 and TRBJ2-2; 8 nucleotides agree with TRBD1. The CDR3 loop is CASSQLGQVGSGELFF. The DNA for the CDR3 is TGCGCCAGCAGCCAACTGGGACAGGTGGGGAGCGGGGAGCTGTTTTTT.